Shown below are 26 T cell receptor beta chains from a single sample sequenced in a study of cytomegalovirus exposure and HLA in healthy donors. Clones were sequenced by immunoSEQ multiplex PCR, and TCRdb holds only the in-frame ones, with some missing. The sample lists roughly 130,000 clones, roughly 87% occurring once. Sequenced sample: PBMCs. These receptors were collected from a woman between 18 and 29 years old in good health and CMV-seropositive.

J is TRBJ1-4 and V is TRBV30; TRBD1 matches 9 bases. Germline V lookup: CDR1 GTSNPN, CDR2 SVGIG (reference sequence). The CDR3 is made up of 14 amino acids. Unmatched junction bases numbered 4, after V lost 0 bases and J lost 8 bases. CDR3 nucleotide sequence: TGTGCCTGGAGTGTACGACAGGGGGGAGAAAAACTGTTTTTT. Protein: CAWSVRQGGEKLFF.

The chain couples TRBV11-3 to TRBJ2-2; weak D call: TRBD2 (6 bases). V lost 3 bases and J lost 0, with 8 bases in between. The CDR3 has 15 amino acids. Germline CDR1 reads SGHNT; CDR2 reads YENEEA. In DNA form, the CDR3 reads TGTGCCAGCAGCTTGGCGGGGACGAACACCGGGGAGCTGTTTTTT. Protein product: CASSLAGTNTGELFF.

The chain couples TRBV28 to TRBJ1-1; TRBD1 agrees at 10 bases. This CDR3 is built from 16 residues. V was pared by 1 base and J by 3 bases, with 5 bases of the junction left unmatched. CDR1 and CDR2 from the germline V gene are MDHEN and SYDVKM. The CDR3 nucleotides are TGTGCCAGCAGTTTATCCCCCGGGACAGGGGACACTGAAGCTTTCTTT. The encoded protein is CASSLSPGTGDTEAFF. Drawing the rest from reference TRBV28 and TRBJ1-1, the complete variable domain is DVKVTQSSRYLVKRTGEKVFLECVQDMDHENMFWYRQDPGLGLRLIYFSYDVKMKEKGDIPEGYSVSREKKERFSLILESASTNQTSMYLCASSLSPGTGDTEAFFGQGTRLTVV.

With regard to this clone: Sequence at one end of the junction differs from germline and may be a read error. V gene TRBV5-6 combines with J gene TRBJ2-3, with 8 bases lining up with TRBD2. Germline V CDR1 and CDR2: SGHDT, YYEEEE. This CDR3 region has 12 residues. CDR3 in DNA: TGTGCCAGCAGCTTTACTAGCGGTGGCTATCGGTTT. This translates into CASSFTSGGYRF.

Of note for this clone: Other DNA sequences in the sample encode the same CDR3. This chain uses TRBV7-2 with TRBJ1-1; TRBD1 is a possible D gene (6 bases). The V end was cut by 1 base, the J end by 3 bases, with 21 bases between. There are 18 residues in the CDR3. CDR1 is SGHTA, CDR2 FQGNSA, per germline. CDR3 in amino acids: CASSLVPMAGALYTEAFF. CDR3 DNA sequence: TGTGCCAGCAGCTTAGTCCCCATGGCAGGGGCTCTATACACTGAAGCTTTCTTT.

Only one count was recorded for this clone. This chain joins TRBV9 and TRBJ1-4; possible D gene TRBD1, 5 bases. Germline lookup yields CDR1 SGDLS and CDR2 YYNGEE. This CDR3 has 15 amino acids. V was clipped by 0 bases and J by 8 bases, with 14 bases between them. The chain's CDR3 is CASSVGGTGEEKLFF. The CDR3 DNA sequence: TGTGCCAGCAGCGTAGGCGGGACGGGGGAGGAAAAACTGTTTTTT.

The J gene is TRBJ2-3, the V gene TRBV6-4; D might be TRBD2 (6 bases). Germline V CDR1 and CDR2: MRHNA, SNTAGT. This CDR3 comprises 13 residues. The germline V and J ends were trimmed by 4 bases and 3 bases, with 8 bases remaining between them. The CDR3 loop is CASSGRGTDTQYF. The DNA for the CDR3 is TGTGCCAGCAGTGGGAGGGGAACAGATACGCAGTATTTT.

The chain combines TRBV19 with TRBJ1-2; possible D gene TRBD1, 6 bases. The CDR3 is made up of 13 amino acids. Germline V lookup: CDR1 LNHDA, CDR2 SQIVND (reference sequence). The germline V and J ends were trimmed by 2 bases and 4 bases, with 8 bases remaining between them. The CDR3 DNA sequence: TGTGCCAGTAGTATAACAGGGACCTATGGCTACACCTTC. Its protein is CASSITGTYGYTF.

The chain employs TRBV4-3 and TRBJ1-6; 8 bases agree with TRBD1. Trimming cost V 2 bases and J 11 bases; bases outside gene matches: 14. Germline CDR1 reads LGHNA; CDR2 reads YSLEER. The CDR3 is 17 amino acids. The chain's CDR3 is CASSQLGTGQGRPPLHF. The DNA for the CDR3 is TGCGCCAGCAGCCAACTTGGAACCGGACAGGGCAGGCCACCCCTCCACTTT.

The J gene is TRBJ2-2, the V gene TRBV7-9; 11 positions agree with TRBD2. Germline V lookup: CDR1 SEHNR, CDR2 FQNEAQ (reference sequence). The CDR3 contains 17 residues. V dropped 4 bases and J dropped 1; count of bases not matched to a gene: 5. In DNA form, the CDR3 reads TGTGCCAGCAGCTCCCCCACTAGCGGGGGGAACACCGGGGAGCTGTTTTTT. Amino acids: CASSSPTSGGNTGELFF.

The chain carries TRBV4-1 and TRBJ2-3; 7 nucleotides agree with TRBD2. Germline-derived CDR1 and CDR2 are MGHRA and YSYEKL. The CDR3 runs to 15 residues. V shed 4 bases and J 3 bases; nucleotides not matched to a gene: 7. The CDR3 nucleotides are TGCGCCAGCAGCCCAGTCGGGGGGAGGACAGATACGCAGTATTTT. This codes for CASSPVGGRTDTQYF.

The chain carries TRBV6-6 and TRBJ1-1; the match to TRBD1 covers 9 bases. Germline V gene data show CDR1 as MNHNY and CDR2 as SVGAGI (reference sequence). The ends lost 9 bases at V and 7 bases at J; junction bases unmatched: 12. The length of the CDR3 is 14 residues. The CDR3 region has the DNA TGTGCCAGTACAATTACAGGGGGCTGGGGTGAAGCTTTCTTT. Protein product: CASTITGGWGEAFF.

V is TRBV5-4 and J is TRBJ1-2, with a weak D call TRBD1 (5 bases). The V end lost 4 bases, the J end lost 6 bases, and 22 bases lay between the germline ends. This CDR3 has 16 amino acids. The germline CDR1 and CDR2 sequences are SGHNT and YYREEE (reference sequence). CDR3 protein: CASSPGPGGGYNGYTF. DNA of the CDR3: TGTGCCAGCAGCCCCGGACCGGGGGGGGGATATAATGGCTACACCTTC.

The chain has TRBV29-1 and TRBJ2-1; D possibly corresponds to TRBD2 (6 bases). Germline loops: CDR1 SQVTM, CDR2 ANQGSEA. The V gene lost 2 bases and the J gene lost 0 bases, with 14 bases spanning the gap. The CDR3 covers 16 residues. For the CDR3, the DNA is TGCAGCGTTGAATCCCCGGAGGGTAGCTCCTACAATGAGCAGTTCTTC. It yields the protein CSVESPEGSSYNEQFF.

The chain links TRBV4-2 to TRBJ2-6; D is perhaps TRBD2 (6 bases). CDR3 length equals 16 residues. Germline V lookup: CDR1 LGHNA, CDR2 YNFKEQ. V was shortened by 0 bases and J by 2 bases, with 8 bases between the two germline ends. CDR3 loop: CASSQEGGTGANVLTF. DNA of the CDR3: TGTGCCAGCAGCCAAGAGGGAGGAACTGGGGCCAACGTCCTGACTTTC.

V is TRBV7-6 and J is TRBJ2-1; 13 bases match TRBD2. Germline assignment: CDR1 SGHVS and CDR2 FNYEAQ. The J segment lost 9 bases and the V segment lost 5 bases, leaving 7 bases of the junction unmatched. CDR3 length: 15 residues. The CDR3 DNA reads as TGTGCCAGCAGCGGAACTAGCGGGGGGGCCCGTGAGCAGTTCTTC. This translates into CASSGTSGGAREQFF.

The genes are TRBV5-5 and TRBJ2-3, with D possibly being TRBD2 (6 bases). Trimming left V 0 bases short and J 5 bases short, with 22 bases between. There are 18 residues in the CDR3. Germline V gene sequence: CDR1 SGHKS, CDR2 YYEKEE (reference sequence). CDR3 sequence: CASSLDRGVLIGGDTQYF. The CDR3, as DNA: TGTGCCAGCAGCTTGGATCGCGGGGTCCTCATCGGGGGAGATACGCAGTATTTT.

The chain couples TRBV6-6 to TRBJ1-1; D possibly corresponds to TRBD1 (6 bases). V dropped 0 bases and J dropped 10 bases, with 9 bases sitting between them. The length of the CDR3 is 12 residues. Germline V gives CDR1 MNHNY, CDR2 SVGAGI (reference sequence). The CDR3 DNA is TGTGCCAGCAGTTACTCAGGGGGTTCAGCTTTCTTT. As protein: CASSYSGGSAFF.

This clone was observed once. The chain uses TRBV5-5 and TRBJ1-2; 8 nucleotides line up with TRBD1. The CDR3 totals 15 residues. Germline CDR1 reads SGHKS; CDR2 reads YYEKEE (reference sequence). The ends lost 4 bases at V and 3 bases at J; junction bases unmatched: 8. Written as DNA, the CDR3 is TGTGCCAGCAGCCGTCCGACAGGGGAGTACTATGGCTACACCTTC. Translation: CASSRPTGEYYGYTF.

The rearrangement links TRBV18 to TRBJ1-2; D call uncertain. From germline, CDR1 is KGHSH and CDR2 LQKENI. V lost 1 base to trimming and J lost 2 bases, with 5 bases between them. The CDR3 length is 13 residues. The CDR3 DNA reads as TGTGCCAGCTCACCACTGAGGAACTATGGCTACACCTTC. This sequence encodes CASSPLRNYGYTF.

This CDR3 is CASIKPGTTEAFF. Here the CDR3 DNA reads TGTGCCAGCATTAAACCCGGGACAACTGAAGCTTTCTTT. The V call is TRBV6-5, the J call TRBJ1-1; D possibly corresponds to TRBD1 (6 bases). The ends were cut back, 7 bases at V and 5 bases at J, with 14 bases in the middle. The CDR3 covers 13 residues. The V gene's germline CDR1 is MNHEY and CDR2 SVGAGI.

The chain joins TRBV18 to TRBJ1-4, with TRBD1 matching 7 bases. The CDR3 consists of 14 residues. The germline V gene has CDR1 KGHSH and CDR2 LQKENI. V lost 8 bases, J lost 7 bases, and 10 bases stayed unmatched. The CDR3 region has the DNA TGTGCCAGCACTGAAAAGACAGGGCGTGAAAAACTGTTTTTT. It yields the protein CASTEKTGREKLFF.

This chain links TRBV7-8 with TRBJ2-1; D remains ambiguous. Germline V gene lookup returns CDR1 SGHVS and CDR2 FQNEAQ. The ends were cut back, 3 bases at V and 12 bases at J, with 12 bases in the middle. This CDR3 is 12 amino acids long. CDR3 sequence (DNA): TGTGCCAGCAGCTTCTCAGGCCCCATGCAGTTCTTC. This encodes CASSFSGPMQFF.

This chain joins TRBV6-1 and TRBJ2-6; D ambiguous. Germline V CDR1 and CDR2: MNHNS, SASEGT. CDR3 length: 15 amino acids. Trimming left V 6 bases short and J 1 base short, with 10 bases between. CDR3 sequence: CASSSDSSGANVLTF. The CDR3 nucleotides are TGTGCCAGCAGCTCCGACTCGTCTGGGGCCAACGTCCTGACTTTC.

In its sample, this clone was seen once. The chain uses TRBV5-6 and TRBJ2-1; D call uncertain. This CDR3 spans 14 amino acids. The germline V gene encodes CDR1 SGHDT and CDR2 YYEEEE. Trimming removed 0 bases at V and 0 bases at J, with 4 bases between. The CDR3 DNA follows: TGTGCCAGCAGCTTGGGTAGCTCCTACAATGAGCAGTTCTTC. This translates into CASSLGSSYNEQFF.

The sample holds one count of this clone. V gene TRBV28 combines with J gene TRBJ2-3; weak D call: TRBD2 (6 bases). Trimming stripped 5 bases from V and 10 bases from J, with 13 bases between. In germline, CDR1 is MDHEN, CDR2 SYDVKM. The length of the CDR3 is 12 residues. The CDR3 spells CASSGDLDAQYF. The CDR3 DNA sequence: TGTGCCAGCAGTGGGGACTTGGACGCGCAGTATTTT.